Sequencing of this T cell receptor (beta chain) was carried out in a study of T cell changes during pregnancy in multiple sclerosis. Sequenced by immunoSEQ multiplex PCR; TCRdb stores in-frame clones only, minus some. Here the sample spans roughly 26,000 clones, roughly 89% being singletons. V lost 4 bases, J lost 0 bases, and 9 bases stayed unmatched. The CDR3 contains 16 residues. Germline CDR1 is SGHTA and CDR2 is FQGNSA. The chain employs TRBV7-2 and TRBJ2-7; 7 positions agree with TRBD2. This specimen consisted of CD8+ T cells from peripheral blood mononuclear cells, obtained in the second trimester of pregnancy. The origin of this receptor is a female donor with multiple sclerosis, enrolled in a pregnancy study. The CDR3, as DNA: TGTGCCAGCAGCTCGTTAACTAGCGCTTACTCCTACGAGCAGTACTTC. It specifies CASSSLTSAYSYEQYF.